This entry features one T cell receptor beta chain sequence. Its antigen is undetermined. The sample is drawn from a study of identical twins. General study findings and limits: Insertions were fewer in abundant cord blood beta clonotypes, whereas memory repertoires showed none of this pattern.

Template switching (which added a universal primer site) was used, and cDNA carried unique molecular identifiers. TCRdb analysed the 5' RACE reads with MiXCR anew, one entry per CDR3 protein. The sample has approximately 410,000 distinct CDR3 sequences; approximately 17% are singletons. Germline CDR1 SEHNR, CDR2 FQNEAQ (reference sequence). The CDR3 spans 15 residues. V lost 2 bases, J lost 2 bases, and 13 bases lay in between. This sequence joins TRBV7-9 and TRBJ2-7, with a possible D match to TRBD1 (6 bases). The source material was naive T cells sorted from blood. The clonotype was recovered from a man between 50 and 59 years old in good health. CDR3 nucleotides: TGTGCCAGCAGCTTAAAAACAGGGCCGGCCTACGAGCAGTACTTC. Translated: CASSLKTGPAYEQYF.